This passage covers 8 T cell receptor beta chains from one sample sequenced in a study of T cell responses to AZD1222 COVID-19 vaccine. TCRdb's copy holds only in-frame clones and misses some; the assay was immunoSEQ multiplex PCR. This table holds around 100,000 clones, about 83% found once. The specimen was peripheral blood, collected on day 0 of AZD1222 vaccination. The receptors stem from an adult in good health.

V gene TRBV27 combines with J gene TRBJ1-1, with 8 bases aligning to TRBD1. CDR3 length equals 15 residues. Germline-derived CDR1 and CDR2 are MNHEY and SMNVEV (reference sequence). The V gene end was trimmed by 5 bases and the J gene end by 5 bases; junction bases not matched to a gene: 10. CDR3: CASSLQRQGRTEAFF. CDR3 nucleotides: TGTGCCAGCAGTCTACAAAGACAGGGGAGAACTGAAGCTTTCTTT.

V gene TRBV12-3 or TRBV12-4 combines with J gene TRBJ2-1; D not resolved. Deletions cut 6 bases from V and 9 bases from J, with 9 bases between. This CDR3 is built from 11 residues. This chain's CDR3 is CASSPRSEQFF. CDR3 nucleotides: TGTGCCAGCAGCCCCAGAAGTGAGCAGTTCTTC.

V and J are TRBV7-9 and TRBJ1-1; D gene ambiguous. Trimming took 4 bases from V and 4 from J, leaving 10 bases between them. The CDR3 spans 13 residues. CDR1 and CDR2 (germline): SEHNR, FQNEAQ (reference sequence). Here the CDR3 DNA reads TGTGCCAGCAGCTCTCCCTCCAGCACTGAAGCTTTCTTT. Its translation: CASSSPSSTEAFF.

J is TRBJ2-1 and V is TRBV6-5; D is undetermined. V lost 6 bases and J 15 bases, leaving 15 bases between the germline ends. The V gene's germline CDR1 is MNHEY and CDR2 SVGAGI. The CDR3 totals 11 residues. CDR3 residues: CASRKVGCPFF. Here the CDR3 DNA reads TGTGCCAGCAGGAAAGTGGGGTGTCCGTTCTTC.

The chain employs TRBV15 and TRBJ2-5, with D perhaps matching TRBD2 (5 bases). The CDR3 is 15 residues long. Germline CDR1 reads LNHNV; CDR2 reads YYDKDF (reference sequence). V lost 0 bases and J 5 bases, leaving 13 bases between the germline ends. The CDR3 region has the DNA TGTGCCACCAGCAGAGATGGTGTAAGGAGGGAGACCCAGTACTTC. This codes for CATSRDGVRRETQYF.

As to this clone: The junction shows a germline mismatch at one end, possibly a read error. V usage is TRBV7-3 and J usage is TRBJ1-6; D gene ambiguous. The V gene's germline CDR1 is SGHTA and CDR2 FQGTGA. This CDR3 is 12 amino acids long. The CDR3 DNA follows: TGCAATCCATCCGCGGGGAATTCACCCCTCCACTTT. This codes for CNPSAGNSPLHF.

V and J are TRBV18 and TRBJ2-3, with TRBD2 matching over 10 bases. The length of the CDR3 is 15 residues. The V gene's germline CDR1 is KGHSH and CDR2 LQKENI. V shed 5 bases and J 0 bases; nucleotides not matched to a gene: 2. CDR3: CASSELAGSTDTQYF. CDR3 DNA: TGTGCCAGCTCAGAACTAGCGGGAAGCACAGATACGCAGTATTTT.

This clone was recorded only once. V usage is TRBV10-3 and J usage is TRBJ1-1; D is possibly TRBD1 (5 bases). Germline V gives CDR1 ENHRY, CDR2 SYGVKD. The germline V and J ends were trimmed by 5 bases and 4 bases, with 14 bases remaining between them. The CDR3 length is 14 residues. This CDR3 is CAISTGAPSTEAFF. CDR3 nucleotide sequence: TGTGCCATCAGTACAGGCGCCCCGTCCACTGAAGCTTTCTTT.